A selection of T cell receptor beta chains follows, all from one sample in a study of early T cells in non-severe SARS-CoV-2 infection. A single record per CDR3 protein comes from TCRdb applying MiXCR to the 5' RACE reads. This sample yields tens of thousands of distinct CDR3 sequences, of which around 10% are seen a single time; around 5.3% belongs to the top ten. The specimen comprised whole blood, sampled at baseline. The receptor source for this set is an adult who was a healthcare worker with PCR-confirmed SARS-CoV-2 infection or an uninfected control (not recorded which). CDR3s leave out the opening cysteine and the closing phenylalanine or tryptophan. A D gene is named only where the DNA matches it firmly.

>-|TRBJ2-3|TRBV30
AWSNRAPDTQY
>-|TRBJ2-2|TRBV6-4
ASSAGLNTGELF
>TRBD2|TRBJ2-4|TRBV6-5
ASSRGTSGRKKTKNIQY
>-|TRBJ2-5|TRBV3-1
ASSQGGQQETQY
>-|TRBJ1-1|TRBV5-1
ASSLGGLNTEAF
>TRBD1|TRBJ1-5|TRBV6-1
ASRGQLNQPQH
>-|TRBJ2-7|TRBV4-1
ASSPQEGYEQY
>-|TRBJ2-7|TRBV3-1
ASSQDEKEQY
>TRBD2|TRBJ2-7|TRBV11-2
ASSPSAGRSEQY
>-|TRBJ2-7|TRBV28
ASSFGSSYEQY
>-|TRBJ2-1|TRBV20-1
SAQAHDLLNEQF
>TRBD1|TRBJ1-1|TRBV29-1
SVEDPSGQGATEAF
>-|TRBJ2-1|TRBV3-1
ASRHTSEQF
>-|TRBJ2-3|TRBV6-1
ASSEAGADTQY
>-|TRBJ2-3|TRBV7-9
ASSLGSSTDTQY
>TRBD2|TRBJ2-3|TRBV5-1
ASSLGSSGGSDTQY
>-|TRBJ2-1|TRBV10-3
ATSAQTAAYNEQF
>-|TRBJ2-7|TRBV10-3
AISESVGFSSYEQY
>-|TRBJ1-4|TRBV29-1
SVGRENEKLF
>-|TRBJ1-3|TRBV29-1
SVIRGTGNTIY
>-|TRBJ2-7|TRBV12-5
ASGHRVSDEQY
>TRBD2|TRBJ2-1|TRBV6-1
ASSEGGVSGSYNEQF
>TRBD1|TRBJ1-4|TRBV2
ASSRGVATNEKLF
>TRBD1|TRBJ1-2|TRBV5-1
ASSLVTGEGYT
>-|TRBJ1-1|TRBV14
ASSQDLNTEAF
>-|TRBJ2-1|TRBV7-2
ASRRTYAGMNEQF
>-|TRBJ1-5|TRBV4-1
ASSHRQVNQPQH
>-|TRBJ1-2|TRBV7-2
ASSPYQASNYGYT
>-|TRBJ2-5|TRBV7-6
ASSSRALGETQY
>-|TRBJ2-3|TRBV11-2
ASSLGTRTSTDTQY
>TRBD1|TRBJ2-7|TRBV28
ASRGQGEGEQY
>-|TRBJ2-3|TRBV11-2
ASSPSGPSTDTQY
>-|TRBJ1-3|TRBV7-2
ASSSLVWSTIY
>TRBD1|TRBJ2-1|TRBV18
ASSPQGAYNEQF
>-|TRBJ2-3|TRBV10-3
AISEGGVRTDTQY
>-|TRBJ1-4|TRBV7-8
ASSLWGGEGEKLF
>TRBD1|TRBJ1-5|TRBV20-1
SATGGNQPQH
>TRBD2|TRBJ2-3|TRBV5-5
ASSLVGLAGGPDTQY
>-|TRBJ1-5|TRBV28
ASSPDSNQPQH
>-|TRBJ1-1|TRBV7-3
ASSLGRQNTEAF
>TRBD1|TRBJ2-6|TRBV5-1
ASSFGQGGSGANVLT
>-|TRBJ2-7|TRBV20-1
SARDLGTVIEQY
>-|TRBJ1-5|TRBV2
ASSGEPSGYSNQPQH
>-|TRBJ2-7|TRBV7-8
ASSISWDNSYEQY
>TRBD1|TRBJ1-2|TRBV5-1
ASSFAGGGYGYT
>TRBD2|TRBJ2-5|TRBV7-2
ASSLSSGKKGETQY
>-|TRBJ2-3|TRBV7-9
ASSFWSPSTDTQY
>TRBD2|TRBJ2-1|TRBV2
ASRRLAVYNEQF
>-|TRBJ2-3|TRBV6-2/TRBV6-3
ASRPRLLDTQY
>TRBD1|TRBJ2-3|TRBV29-1
SVGGQGSTDTQY
>-|TRBJ1-5|TRBV19
ASTIGNWNQPQH
>-|TRBJ2-1|TRBV10-3
AIRELASSYNEQF
>TRBD2|TRBJ2-1|TRBV6-2/TRBV6-3
AHSGGLSSYNEQF
>TRBD1|TRBJ2-3|TRBV10-3
AITGGDTQY